Listed here are 20 T cell receptor beta chains from one sample, sequenced in a study of T cell changes during pregnancy in multiple sclerosis. Sequenced by immunoSEQ multiplex PCR; TCRdb stores in-frame clones only, minus some. The sample carries about 46,000 clones, roughly 90% recorded once. The material sequenced was CD4+ T cells from peripheral blood mononuclear cells, taken after pregnancy. The receptors stem from a female donor with multiple sclerosis, enrolled in a pregnancy study.

The DNA for the CDR3 is TGTGCCTGGAGTGTAAGGGCCAGGGCTAACTATGGCTACACCTTC. Encoded protein: CAWSVRARANYGYTF. The V and J genes are TRBV30 and TRBJ1-2; the D gene is possibly TRBD1 (5 bases). In germline, CDR1 is GTSNPN, CDR2 SVGIG (reference sequence). With 0 bases removed from V and 0 bases from J, the gap between germline ends came to 11 bases. The CDR3 covers 15 residues.

The chain joins TRBV5-6 to TRBJ2-2; D not certain. Germline CDR1 reads SGHDT; CDR2 reads YYEEEE. Trimming removed 4 bases at V and 0 bases at J, with 4 bases between. The length of the CDR3 is 13 residues. CDR3 bases: TGTGCCAGCAGCCTTCCGAACACCGGGGAGCTGTTTTTT. Its translation is CASSLPNTGELFF.

This chain connects TRBV5-1 to TRBJ2-5, with 8 bases aligning to TRBD2. After removal of 6 bases from V and 2 bases from J, the junction contained 12 bases not matched to a gene. The CDR3 consists of 16 residues. Germline CDR1 and CDR2: SGHRS and YFSETQ. CDR3 amino acids: CASTNGGRPTQETQYF. The CDR3 nucleotides read TGCGCCAGCACCAACGGCGGGAGGCCGACGCAAGAGACCCAGTACTTC.

The chain joins TRBV18 to TRBJ2-1; D is perhaps TRBD1 (6 bases). V was shortened by 4 bases and J by 11 bases, with 12 bases between the two germline ends. The germline V gene has CDR1 KGHSH and CDR2 LQKENI. The CDR3 runs to 12 residues. CDR3 region: CASSRQDFQQFF. The CDR3 region has the DNA TGTGCCAGCTCACGACAGGATTTTCAGCAGTTCTTC.

V is TRBV28 and J is TRBJ2-7; 7 nucleotides align to TRBD2. Germline-derived CDR1 and CDR2 are MDHEN and SYDVKM. V shed 6 bases, J shed 3 bases, and the junction held 11 bases outside the gene matches. The CDR3 consists of 15 residues. CDR3 sequence reads: CASSPRGSGVYEQYF. CDR3 nucleotide sequence: TGTGCCAGCAGCCCCCGGGGGAGCGGGGTCTACGAGCAGTACTTC.

In DNA, the CDR3 is TGTGCCAGCAGCTTCCGAAATCCGGAGGGCGAAGGGCAGTTCTTC. Its translation is CASSFRNPEGEGQFF. The chain joins TRBV27 to TRBJ2-1; D may be TRBD2 (6 bases). This CDR3 comprises 15 residues. The germline V gene encodes CDR1 MNHEY and CDR2 SMNVEV (reference sequence). V shed 6 bases and J shed 12 bases, with 24 bases lying between them.

This chain connects TRBV12-5 to TRBJ1-1, with TRBD1 identical over 9 bases. J gave up 0 bases and V 5 bases, and 4 bases lay outside the gene matches. The V gene's germline CDR1 is LGHNT and CDR2 FRNRAP. This CDR3 is 15 amino acids long. CDR3 in amino acids: CASGRGQGMNTEAFF. The CDR3 nucleotides read TGTGCTAGTGGTCGTGGACAGGGGATGAACACTGAAGCTTTCTTT.

V and J are TRBV28 and TRBJ2-7; TRBD1 matches at 11 bases. This CDR3 has 14 residues. Germline CDR1 and CDR2: MDHEN and SYDVKM. V lost 3 bases to trimming and J lost 4 bases; unmatched junction nucleotides: 2. The CDR3 here is CASSLGQGGYEQYF. The DNA for the CDR3 is TGTGCCAGCAGTTTGGGACAGGGGGGATACGAGCAGTACTTC.

CDR3 sequence (DNA): TGTGCCAGCAGCTTATACGGGGGGGACGGGGTCAAAAACATTCAGTACTTC. The encoded protein is CASSLYGGDGVKNIQYF. J is TRBJ2-4 and V is TRBV7-2; 8 bases agree with TRBD2. The J segment lost 3 bases and the V segment lost 2 bases, leaving 9 bases of the junction unmatched. This CDR3 comprises 17 residues. The germline gives CDR1 SGHTA, CDR2 FQGNSA. Variable domain in full (rest from reference TRBV7-2 and TRBJ2-4): GAGVSQSPSNKVTEKGKDVELRCDPISGHTALYWYRQSLGQGLEFLIYFQGNSAPDKSGLPSDRFSAERTGGSVSTLTIQRTQQEDSAVYLCASSLYGGDGVKNIQYFGAGTRLSVL.

As for this clone: This specimen includes other DNA sequences encoding the same CDR3. The chain carries TRBV29-1 and TRBJ1-2; D not certain. This CDR3 is 12 amino acids long. Germline-derived CDR1 and CDR2 are SQVTM and ANQGSEA. Trimming removed 4 bases at V and 0 bases at J, with 6 bases between. In DNA form, the CDR3 reads TGCAGCGTTGGCGGGGCTAACTATGGCTACACCTTC. Its translation is CSVGGANYGYTF.

V and J are TRBV7-9 and TRBJ2-7, with 9 bases identical to TRBD1. With V trimmed by 3 bases and J by 0 bases, 0 bases remained unmatched. The CDR3 runs to 14 residues. From germline, CDR1 is SEHNR and CDR2 FQNEAQ (reference sequence). The CDR3 DNA follows: TGTGCCAGCAGCTTGGACAGGGGCTCCTACGAGCAGTACTTC. Its translation is CASSLDRGSYEQYF.

Worth noting for this clone: One junction end does not reproduce the germline sequence, and a read error may be involved. The chain has TRBV7-2 and TRBJ2-2, with 7 bases aligning to TRBD2. The germline V gene encodes CDR1 SGHTA and CDR2 FQGNSA. CDR3 size: 15 residues. As DNA, the CDR3 is TGTGCCAGCACCTTAAAGGGACTACACACCGGGGAGCTGTTTTTT. It yields the protein CASTLKGLHTGELFF.

This sequence joins TRBV14 and TRBJ2-7, with 9 bases lining up with TRBD2. V lost 2 bases to trimming and J lost 4 bases; unmatched junction nucleotides: 6. The CDR3 has 15 residues. Germline CDR1 and CDR2: SGHDN and FVKESK. CDR3 DNA: TGTGCCAGCAGCCAACGAGCGGGAGGAGAATACGAGCAGTACTTC. Its translation: CASSQRAGGEYEQYF. The full variable domain, rest sourced from reference TRBV14 and TRBJ2-7, is EAGVTQFPSHSVIEKGQTVTLRCDPISGHDNLYWYRRVMGKEIKFLLHFVKESKQDESGMPNNRFLAERTGGTYSTLKVQPAELEDSGVYFCASSQRAGGEYEQYFGPGTRLTVT.

This sequence joins TRBV4-3 and TRBJ2-7; D is ambiguous. V shed 1 base and J shed 3 bases, with 13 bases lying between them. The CDR3 has 15 amino acids. Germline lookup yields CDR1 LGHNA and CDR2 YSLEER. CDR3 coding DNA: TGCGCCAGCAGCCAAGCTTCCGGTCCCTTCTACGAGCAGTACTTC. This translates into CASSQASGPFYEQYF.

This chain joins TRBV5-4 and TRBJ1-1; 7 bases fit TRBD1. Per the germline V gene, CDR1 is SGHNT and CDR2 is YYREEE (reference sequence). The CDR3 spans 15 residues. J was trimmed by 1 base and V by 4 bases; bases with no gene match: 7. In DNA form, the CDR3 reads TGTGCCAGCAGCCTGAGGGGGCTCTGGAACACTGAAGCTTTCTTT. Protein sequence: CASSLRGLWNTEAFF.

The chain uses TRBV7-9 and TRBJ1-1, with TRBD1 matching over 8 bases. The CDR3 has 16 residues. Germline V lookup: CDR1 SEHNR, CDR2 FQNEAQ (reference sequence). V lost 2 bases and J lost 1; bases outside the gene matches: 6. The CDR3 sequence is CASSLSRGLSNTEAFF. CDR3 nucleotides: TGTGCCAGCAGCTTATCCAGGGGGCTATCGAACACTGAAGCTTTCTTT.

This clone was counted only a few times. The J gene is TRBJ2-5, the V gene TRBV11-2; the match to TRBD2 covers 8 bases. Germline V lookup: CDR1 SGHAT, CDR2 FQNNGV. This CDR3 spans 16 amino acids. V was clipped by 1 base and J by 4 bases; unmatched bases: 8. The CDR3 DNA reads TGTGCCAGCAGCTTAGGGACTAGCCTAGGTCGAGAGACCCAGTACTTC. Translating gives CASSLGTSLGRETQYF.

This clone was found a few times. This sequence joins TRBV6-1 and TRBJ1-3; D might be TRBD1 (6 bases). V gave up 6 bases and J gave up 0 bases, with 12 bases separating them. The CDR3 covers 15 residues. Looked up from germline, CDR1 is MNHNS and CDR2 is SASEGT. The CDR3, as DNA: TGTGCCAGCAGGGCACAGGGCCCCTCTGGAAACACCATATATTTT. Translated: CASRAQGPSGNTIYF.

The chain uses TRBV14 and TRBJ2-1; D might be TRBD2 (6 bases). V was cut by 4 bases and J by 8 bases, with 9 bases left in between. CDR3 size: 12 residues. The germline V gene encodes CDR1 SGHDN and CDR2 FVKESK. The CDR3 sequence is CASSRGGDEQFF. Written as DNA, the CDR3 is TGTGCCAGCAGCCGTGGAGGGGATGAGCAGTTCTTC.

The chain has TRBV7-2 and TRBJ1-2, with D unclear. CDR3 length: 13 residues. Germline V lookup: CDR1 SGHTA, CDR2 FQGNSA. V was trimmed by 0 bases and J by 5 bases, leaving 7 bases between them. This chain's CDR3 is CASSLAGLYGYTF. The CDR3 nucleotides read TGTGCCAGCAGCTTAGCCGGACTTTATGGCTACACCTTC.